This T cell receptor beta chain was documented in a study of STAT3 mutations in large granular lymphocyte leukemia. Study in general: Roughly half of the longitudinally sequenced T-LGLL patients carried detectable canonical activating STAT3 mutations.

CDR3 length: 13 residues. CDR1 is MNHEY, CDR2 SVGAGI, per germline. Trimming stripped 4 bases from V and 4 bases from J, with 10 bases between. General study findings and limits: Every T-cell large granular lymphocyte leukemia patient had at least one immunodominant TCR beta clonotype. Clonal expansion was inferred from samples taken at other timepoints. Some patients had persisting codominant clonotypes that could mask small clones.

The method was immunoSEQ multiplex PCR; TCRdb's version includes in-frame clones alone and lacks a portion of them. This sample carries more than 3,500 clones, about three fifths of them seen once, and the ten largest clones take around two fifths. In regard to this clone: Its antigen remains unidentified.

This chain connects TRBV6-5 to TRBJ1-2; D unresolved. This TCR was recovered from a human donor with T large granular lymphocyte leukemia. Some clones in this sample may be carry-over from other donors' samples. Specimen: PBMCs. The CDR3 loop is CASSSAMGYGYTF. The CDR3 region has the DNA TGTGCCAGCAGTTCCGCGATGGGCTATGGCTACACCTTC.